These 23 T cell receptor beta chains share one sample of origin, sequenced in a study of technical replicates of blood from a handful of donors. The data were produced by immunoSEQ multiplex PCR, yet TCRdb's version contains in-frame clones alone and is incomplete. The data hold under 100,000 clones, with more than 90% observed a single time. The sample consisted of T cells isolated from PBMCs. The receptors originated from a human donor in good health.

V and J are TRBV15 and TRBJ2-7, with TRBD2 matching 11 bases. Losses at the gene ends were 5 bases for V and 6 bases for J; bases not matched to a gene: 15. The CDR3 extends over 17 amino acids. CDR1 is LNHNV, CDR2 YYDKDF, per germline (reference sequence). Written as DNA, the CDR3 is TGTGCCACCAGCCGCCCATTGGAACTAGCGGGAGATTTCGAGCAGTACTTC. Its translation is CATSRPLELAGDFEQYF.

This chain uses TRBV2 with TRBJ2-2; TRBD1 matches at 8 bases. In germline, CDR1 is SNHLY, CDR2 FYNNEI. V lost 2 bases and J lost 3; bases outside the gene matches: 5. The CDR3 is made up of 16 amino acids. CDR3 protein: CASSERQGPHTGELFF. The CDR3 bases are TGTGCCAGCAGTGAACGACAGGGGCCTCACACCGGGGAGCTGTTTTTT.

V is TRBV2 and J is TRBJ1-1, with TRBD1 identical over 7 bases. Per germline, CDR1 SNHLY and CDR2 FYNNEI. V trimming: 4 bases; J trimming: 6 bases; junction bases outside the gene matches: 2. The CDR3 has 12 residues. The CDR3 DNA sequence: TGTGCCAGCAGTGCCACAGGGGCTGAAGCTTTCTTT. Amino acid sequence: CASSATGAEAFF.

This chain connects TRBV30 to TRBJ1-1; 9 nucleotides align to TRBD1. The CDR3 spans 13 residues. Germline lookup yields CDR1 GTSNPN and CDR2 SVGIG (reference sequence). Trimming cost V 3 bases and J 5 bases; bases outside gene matches: 4. The CDR3 sequence is CAWRETGGTEAFF. In DNA, the CDR3 is TGTGCCTGGAGAGAGACAGGGGGAACTGAAGCTTTCTTT.

The gene calls are TRBV12-5 and TRBJ2-3; 10 bases align to TRBD1. Germline assignment: CDR1 LGHNT and CDR2 FRNRAP. This CDR3 is 14 amino acids long. V was pared by 5 bases and J by 5 bases, with 4 bases of the junction left unmatched. The CDR3 protein is CASGPGQGGDTQYF. The CDR3 DNA is TGTGCTAGTGGTCCCGGACAGGGGGGAGATACGCAGTATTTT.

CDR3 protein: CASSLVGVISDQETQYF. The CDR3 DNA reads TGTGCCAGCAGTTTAGTAGGGGTTATCTCCGACCAAGAGACCCAGTACTTC. This chain uses TRBV28 with TRBJ2-5, with a possible D match to TRBD1 (5 bases). The CDR3 is 17 residues long. V was trimmed by 2 bases and J by 0 bases, leaving 16 bases between them. CDR1 and CDR2 from the germline V gene are MDHEN and SYDVKM.

The chain links TRBV7-6 to TRBJ2-3, with 11 bases lining up with TRBD2. The V and J ends lost 6 bases and 2 bases, in that order; junction bases with no gene match: 10. This CDR3 spans 17 amino acids. Germline V gives CDR1 SGHVS, CDR2 FNYEAQ. The CDR3 here is CASSPGTSGFYTDTQYF. CDR3 DNA sequence: TGTGCCAGCAGTCCCGGGACTAGCGGTTTTTACACAGATACGCAGTATTTT.

The chain combines TRBV5-1 with TRBJ2-2, with 9 bases that match TRBD1. The CDR3 has 16 residues. Per germline, CDR1 SGHRS and CDR2 YFSETQ. V was clipped by 2 bases and J by 5 bases; unmatched bases: 7. The CDR3 sequence is CASSLWGQGGTGELFF. Here the CDR3 DNA reads TGCGCCAGCAGCTTATGGGGACAGGGAGGAACCGGGGAGCTGTTTTTT.

The chain uses TRBV7-9 and TRBJ1-1, with D possibly TRBD1 on 5 matching bases. CDR1 SEHNR and CDR2 FQNEAQ come from the germline V gene (reference sequence). This CDR3 is built from 14 residues. V lost 1 base and J lost 6, with 12 bases in between. The CDR3 DNA is TGTGCCAGCAGCTTAGGGGGGGACTTGTCTGAAGCTTTCTTT. Translating gives CASSLGGDLSEAFF.

The count of this clone is one. The gene calls are TRBV5-4 and TRBJ1-2; a possible D gene is TRBD1 (5 bases). Deletions cut 1 base from V and 8 bases from J, with 15 bases between. The CDR3 length is 14 residues. CDR1 is SGHNT and CDR2 is YYREEE in the germline V gene (reference sequence). CDR3 sequence reads: CASSLYGGPGGYTF. The DNA of the CDR3 is TGTGCCAGCAGCTTGTACGGGGGTCCTGGGGGCTACACCTTC. Full variable domain (remainder filled in from reference TRBV5-4 and TRBJ1-2): ETGVTQSPTHLIKTRGQQVTLRCSSQSGHNTVSWYQQALGQGPQFIFQYYREEENGRGNFPPRFSGLQFPNYSSELNVNALELDDSALYLCASSLYGGPGGYTFGSGTRLTVV.

The gene calls are TRBV6-1 and TRBJ1-1, with D hard to call. Trimming left V 6 bases short and J 1 base short, with 9 bases between. The germline gives CDR1 MNHNS, CDR2 SASEGT. The CDR3 is made up of 13 amino acids. The CDR3: CASRPGENTEAFF. In nucleotides, the CDR3 is TGTGCCAGCAGGCCGGGAGAGAACACTGAAGCTTTCTTT.

This chain joins TRBV4-1 and TRBJ1-5; 9 bases are shared with TRBD1. The CDR3 extends over 16 amino acids. The J segment lost 5 bases and the V segment lost 2 bases, leaving 7 bases of the junction unmatched. Germline loops: CDR1 MGHRA, CDR2 YSYEKL. The CDR3 reads CASSQTDGTGHQPQHF. The CDR3 nucleotides are TGCGCCAGCAGCCAAACCGACGGGACAGGGCATCAGCCCCAGCATTTT.

This rearrangement joins TRBV5-1 to TRBJ2-5; D might be TRBD1 (5 bases). V lost 0 bases to trimming and J lost 2 bases, with 5 bases between them. Germline CDR1 SGHRS, CDR2 YFSETQ. The CDR3 length is 13 residues. CDR3 residues: CASSLEGQETQYF. The CDR3 coding sequence is TGCGCCAGCAGCTTGGAGGGGCAAGAGACCCAGTACTTC. The variable domain in full, with the rest retrieved from reference TRBV5-1 and TRBJ2-5, is KAGVTQTPRYLIKTRGQQVTLSCSPISGHRSVSWYQQTPGQGLQFLFEYFSETQRNKGNFPGRFSGRQFSNSRSEMNVSTLELGDSALYLCASSLEGQETQYFGPGTRLLVL.

This rearrangement joins TRBV28 to TRBJ2-7, with 9 bases lining up with TRBD1. This CDR3 region has 15 residues. From germline, CDR1 is MDHEN and CDR2 SYDVKM. The trim removed 5 bases at V and 4 bases at J, leaving 9 bases unmatched. The chain's CDR3 is CASSQSGTGRYEQYF. The CDR3 DNA reads TGTGCCAGCAGTCAGTCCGGGACAGGGCGGTACGAGCAGTACTTC.

V usage is TRBV7-8 and J usage is TRBJ2-5; TRBD1 might be the D (6 bases). The CDR3 totals 12 residues. Trimming took 5 bases from V and 8 from J, leaving 12 bases between them. Looked up from germline, CDR1 is SGHVS and CDR2 is FQNEAQ. CDR3 nucleotides: TGTGCCAGCAGCAGCGGACAGCGAACCCAGTACTTC. The encoded protein is CASSSGQRTQYF.

The chain joins TRBV5-1 to TRBJ2-2; TRBD1 matches at 8 bases. Germline assignment: CDR1 SGHRS and CDR2 YFSETQ. The CDR3 has 15 residues. V shed 4 bases and J 6 bases; nucleotides not matched to a gene: 8. The CDR3 coding sequence is TGCGCCAGCAGCCCCTGGGCAGGGGGCCCCGGGGAGCTGTTTTTT. Amino acids: CASSPWAGGPGELFF.

In its sample, this clone was seen once. The chain recombines TRBV27 with TRBJ2-7; maybe TRBD2 (5 bases). V was clipped by 2 bases and J by 0 bases, with 14 bases between them. From germline, CDR1 is MNHEY and CDR2 SMNVEV (reference sequence). The CDR3 runs to 16 residues. This CDR3 is CASSLMGTSGSYEQYF. CDR3 coding DNA: TGTGCCAGCAGTTTAATGGGTACCAGCGGCTCCTACGAGCAGTACTTC.

The chain carries TRBV27 and TRBJ2-1; TRBD1 is a possible D gene (5 bases). The CDR3 consists of 15 residues. Trimming removed 7 bases from V and 2 bases from J, with 15 bases in between. The germline CDR1 and CDR2 sequences are MNHEY and SMNVEV (reference sequence). The CDR3 region is CASTRTTDTYNEQFF. CDR3 nucleotides: TGTGCCAGCACCCGGACGACGGACACCTACAATGAGCAGTTCTTC.

V and J are TRBV30 and TRBJ2-6; no reliable D call. Germline values: CDR1 GTSNPN, CDR2 SVGIG (reference sequence). CDR3 length equals 13 residues. V gave up 3 bases and J gave up 2 bases, with 5 bases separating them. CDR3 loop: CAWRLAGANVLTF. As DNA, the CDR3 is TGTGCCTGGAGACTCGCTGGGGCCAACGTCCTGACTTTC. The full variable domain, its missing parts supplied by reference TRBV30 and TRBJ2-6, is SQTIHQWPATLVQPVGSPLSLECTVEGTSNPNLYWYRQAAGRGLQLLFYSVGIGQISSEVPQNLSASRPQDRQFILSSKKLLLSDSGFYLCAWRLAGANVLTFGAGSRLTVL.

The chain employs TRBV7-8 and TRBJ2-5; 10 bases agree with TRBD2. This CDR3 has 14 amino acids. Per the germline V gene, CDR1 is SGHVS and CDR2 is FQNEAQ. V trimming: 5 bases; J trimming: 1 base; junction bases outside the gene matches: 1. DNA for the CDR3: TGTGCCAGCAGCGCTAGCGGGGGCCAAGAGACCCAGTACTTC. Translation: CASSASGGQETQYF.

J is TRBJ1-5 and V is TRBV12-5; the match to TRBD1 covers 7 bases. The ends lost 4 bases at V and 1 base at J; junction bases unmatched: 1. Germline V gives CDR1 LGHNT, CDR2 FRNRAP. There are 14 residues in the CDR3. In DNA, the CDR3 is TGTGCTAGTGGTTCGGACAGGAGCAATCAGCCCCAGCATTTT. It codes for CASGSDRSNQPQHF.

This clone appeared a single time. The chain links TRBV7-9 to TRBJ2-3, with 9 bases aligning to TRBD1. Trimming removed 4 bases from V and 3 bases from J; junction bases left unmatched: 14. The CDR3 is made up of 18 amino acids. Germline V CDR1 and CDR2: SEHNR, FQNEAQ (reference sequence). The CDR3 spells CASSSRLGSTGGTDTQYF. In DNA, the CDR3 is TGTGCCAGCAGCTCCCGATTGGGGTCGACAGGGGGAACAGATACGCAGTATTTT.

The rearrangement links TRBV18 to TRBJ2-7; 8 bases align to TRBD1. This CDR3 contains 13 residues. CDR1 and CDR2 (germline): KGHSH, LQKENI. The V segment lost 3 bases and the J segment 6 bases; nucleotides outside the gene matches: 4. The CDR3 is CASSPTGVSEQYF. The DNA of the CDR3 is TGTGCCAGCTCACCGACAGGGGTGAGCGAGCAGTACTTC.